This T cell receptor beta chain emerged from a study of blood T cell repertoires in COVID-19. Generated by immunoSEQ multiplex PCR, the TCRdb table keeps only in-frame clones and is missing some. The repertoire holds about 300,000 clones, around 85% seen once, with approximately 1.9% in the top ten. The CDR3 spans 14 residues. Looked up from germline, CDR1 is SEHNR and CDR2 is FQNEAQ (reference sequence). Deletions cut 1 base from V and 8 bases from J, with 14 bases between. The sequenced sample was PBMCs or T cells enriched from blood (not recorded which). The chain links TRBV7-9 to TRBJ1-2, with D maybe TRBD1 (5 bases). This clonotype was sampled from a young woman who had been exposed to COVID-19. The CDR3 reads CASSLVGVNNGYTF. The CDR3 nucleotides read TGTGCCAGCAGCTTAGTAGGGGTTAACAACGGCTACACCTTC.